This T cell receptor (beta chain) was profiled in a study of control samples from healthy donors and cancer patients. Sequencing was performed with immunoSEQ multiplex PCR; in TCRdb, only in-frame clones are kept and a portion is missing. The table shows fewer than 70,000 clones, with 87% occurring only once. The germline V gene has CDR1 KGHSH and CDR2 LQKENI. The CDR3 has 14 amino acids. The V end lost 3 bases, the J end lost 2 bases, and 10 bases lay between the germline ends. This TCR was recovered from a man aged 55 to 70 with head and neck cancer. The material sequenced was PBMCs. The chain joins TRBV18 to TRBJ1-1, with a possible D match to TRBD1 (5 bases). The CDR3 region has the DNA TGTGCCAGCTCACCGACAGAGGTTAACACTGAAGCTTTCTTT. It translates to CASSPTEVNTEAFF.